The 29 T cell receptor beta chains listed next were all sequenced from one sample in a study of blood T cell repertoires in COVID-19. The protocol was immunoSEQ multiplex PCR, while the TCRdb copy is restricted to in-frame clones and leaves out a portion. The table shows approximately 160,000 clones, with about 85% occurring only once. Sequencing was performed on peripheral blood. These receptors all come from a man between 65 and 80 years old who had recovered from COVID-19.

CDR3: CASSRAGERRNEQFF. CDR3 sequence (DNA): TGTGCCAGCAGCCGAGCGGGAGAGAGGAGGAATGAGCAGTTCTTC. The genes are TRBV7-8 and TRBJ2-1, with TRBD2 matching 8 bases. Per germline, CDR1 SGHVS and CDR2 FQNEAQ. CDR3 size: 15 residues. The V gene end was trimmed by 5 bases and the J gene end by 7 bases; junction bases not matched to a gene: 10. Combining the CDR3 with reference TRBV7-8 and TRBJ2-1 gives the whole variable domain GAGVSQSPRYKVAKRGQDVALRCDPISGHVSLFWYQQALGQGPEFLTYFQNEAQLDKSGLPSDRFFAERPEGSVSTLKIQRTQQEDSAVYLCASSRAGERRNEQFFGPGTRLTVL.

This chain connects TRBV28 to TRBJ2-3; maybe TRBD1 (6 bases). V was pared by 7 bases and J by 2 bases, with 10 bases between. Germline V CDR1 and CDR2: MDHEN, SYDVKM. The CDR3 length is 13 residues. In nucleotides, the CDR3 is TGTGCCAGCACCGACAGGTTCACAGATACGCAGTATTTT. Protein: CASTDRFTDTQYF.

V and J are TRBV5-1 and TRBJ1-1; D ambiguous. Per germline, CDR1 SGHRS and CDR2 YFSETQ. The CDR3 covers 15 residues. Trimming pared 3 bases from V and 2 bases from J, leaving 14 bases between. In DNA form, the CDR3 reads TGCGCCAGCAGCTCAGCCGACGGGATCAACACTGAAGCTTTCTTT. It codes for CASSSADGINTEAFF.

CDR3 nucleotides: TGTGCCACCAGAGGGGCCTCCTCCTACGAGCAGTACTTC. Its protein product is CATRGASSYEQYF. The genes are TRBV24-1 and TRBJ2-7; a possible D gene is TRBD1 (5 bases). CDR1 KGHDR and CDR2 SFDVKD come from the germline V gene. Trimming left V 7 bases short and J 0 bases short, with 9 bases between. This CDR3 region has 13 residues.

The chain carries TRBV3-1 (or the pseudogene TRBV3-2) and TRBJ2-1; 9 bases are shared with TRBD2. In germline, CDR1 is LGHDT, CDR2 YNNKEL (reference sequence). The CDR3 extends over 15 amino acids. V shed 1 base and J 5 bases; nucleotides not matched to a gene: 3. Written as DNA, the CDR3 is TGTGCCAGCAGCCAAGGCGGGAGGGTCAACAATGAGCAGTTCTTC. The encoded protein is CASSQGGRVNNEQFF.

The chain couples TRBV5-1 to TRBJ1-2; 7 bases match TRBD1. The germline CDR1 and CDR2 sequences are SGHRS and YFSETQ. The CDR3 has 13 amino acids. J gave up 2 bases and V 3 bases, and 1 base lay outside the gene matches. The CDR3 protein is CASSSQGNYGYTF. In nucleotides, the CDR3 is TGCGCCAGCAGCTCACAGGGGAACTATGGCTACACCTTC.

The genes are TRBV14 and TRBJ1-6; D unclear. The germline V gene encodes CDR1 SGHDN and CDR2 FVKESK. The CDR3 spans 13 residues. Trimming removed 4 bases at V and 10 bases at J, with 11 bases between. The CDR3: CASSRQGYSPLHF. In DNA, the CDR3 is TGTGCCAGCAGCCGACAAGGTTACTCACCCCTCCACTTT.

The chain carries TRBV5-1 and TRBJ2-7; 8 nucleotides line up with TRBD1. Germline-derived CDR1 and CDR2 are SGHRS and YFSETQ. Germline trimming cut 5 bases from V and 4 bases from J; bases unmatched to any gene: 14. This CDR3 spans 16 amino acids. The CDR3 DNA reads as TGCGCCAGCAGTAAATCCCCAGGACAGGGTACTTACGAGCAGTACTTC. Translated: CASSKSPGQGTYEQYF.

The chain carries TRBV10-3 and TRBJ2-1; 11 positions agree with TRBD1. CDR3 length: 16 amino acids. V was clipped by 4 bases and J by 8 bases; unmatched bases: 10. Per the germline V gene, CDR1 is ENHRY and CDR2 is SYGVKD. CDR3 protein: CAISVGQGAFTHEQFF. The DNA for the CDR3 is TGTGCCATCAGTGTTGGACAGGGGGCATTCACCCATGAGCAGTTCTTC.

This chain uses TRBV27 with TRBJ1-5; no firm D call. Germline V gene data show CDR1 as MNHEY and CDR2 as SMNVEV (reference sequence). The CDR3 is made up of 12 amino acids. V lost 3 bases to trimming and J lost 4 bases, with 4 bases between them. The CDR3 spells CASSFRNQPQHF. In DNA, the CDR3 is TGTGCCAGCAGTTTCCGTAATCAGCCCCAGCATTTT.

The V call is TRBV7-2, the J call TRBJ2-7; 8 nucleotides align to TRBD2. CDR1 and CDR2 from the germline V gene are SGHTA and FQGNSA. The CDR3 consists of 14 residues. V was pared by 3 bases and J by 3 bases, with 4 bases of the junction left unmatched. This CDR3 is CASSFTSGNYEQYF. CDR3 nucleotide sequence: TGTGCCAGCAGCTTTACTAGCGGCAACTACGAGCAGTACTTC.

The chain is built from TRBV30 and TRBJ2-1; D is possibly TRBD1 (5 bases). The V end was cut by 0 bases, the J end by 1 base, with 10 bases between. The germline gives CDR1 GTSNPN, CDR2 SVGIG (reference sequence). CDR3 length: 15 residues. The CDR3 loop is CAWSVKGESYNEQFF. In DNA, the CDR3 is TGTGCCTGGAGTGTAAAAGGGGAATCCTACAATGAGCAGTTCTTC.

The table lists this clone with a count of one. V is TRBV30 and J is TRBJ1-5, with 9 bases fitting TRBD1. The V gene's germline CDR1 is GTSNPN and CDR2 SVGIG (reference sequence). V shed 2 bases, J shed 4 bases, and the junction held 6 bases outside the gene matches. The CDR3 is made up of 15 amino acids. The CDR3 DNA follows: TGTGCCTGGAGTCGGACAGGGGTTGGGAATCAGCCCCAGCATTTT. Encoded protein: CAWSRTGVGNQPQHF. The full variable domain, its missing parts supplied by reference TRBV30 and TRBJ1-5, is SQTIHQWPATLVQPVGSPLSLECTVEGTSNPNLYWYRQAAGRGLQLLFYSVGIGQISSEVPQNLSASRPQDRQFILSSKKLLLSDSGFYLCAWSRTGVGNQPQHFGDGTRLSIL.

This chain connects TRBV6-5 to TRBJ2-3, with TRBD1 matching over 7 bases. Unmatched junction bases numbered 5, after V lost 0 bases and J lost 2 bases. Per germline, CDR1 MNHEY and CDR2 SVGAGI. The CDR3 has 16 amino acids. This chain's CDR3 is CASSYSSGQLTDTQYF. The CDR3 region has the DNA TGTGCCAGCAGTTACTCTTCGGGACAGCTCACAGATACGCAGTATTTT.

The count of this clone is one. V is TRBV15 and J is TRBJ1-5; 9 nucleotides line up with TRBD1. The CDR3 contains 15 residues. The trim removed 5 bases at V and 4 bases at J, leaving 6 bases unmatched. The V gene's germline CDR1 is LNHNV and CDR2 YYDKDF (reference sequence). Written as DNA, the CDR3 is TGTGCCACCAGCGACCCCGGGACAGGGAATCAGCCCCAGCATTTT. Translation: CATSDPGTGNQPQHF.

This chain connects TRBV15 to TRBJ1-5; no reliable D call. Germline V gives CDR1 LNHNV, CDR2 YYDKDF (reference sequence). CDR3 length: 14 amino acids. Trimming shortened V by 1 base and J by 5 bases, and 9 bases separated the two germline ends. This CDR3 is CATSRAQSDQPQHF. The CDR3 coding sequence is TGTGCCACCAGCAGAGCCCAGTCAGATCAGCCCCAGCATTTT.

The chain has TRBV5-1 and TRBJ2-1; D might be TRBD2 (6 bases). The germline V gene has CDR1 SGHRS and CDR2 YFSETQ. This CDR3 spans 14 amino acids. V was pared by 2 bases and J by 5 bases, with 11 bases between. Written as DNA, the CDR3 is TGCGCCAGCAGCTTTGTGCGGGGAGACAATGAGCAGTTCTTC. It is translated as CASSFVRGDNEQFF.

This chain joins TRBV4-1 and TRBJ1-1, with 8 bases that match TRBD1. Germline trimming cut 4 bases from V and 3 bases from J; bases unmatched to any gene: 4. The CDR3 contains 14 residues. Germline CDR1 and CDR2: MGHRA and YSYEKL. CDR3 loop: CASSPPTGDTEAFF. Written as DNA, the CDR3 is TGCGCCAGCAGCCCCCCGACAGGGGACACTGAAGCTTTCTTT.

The J gene is TRBJ2-1, the V gene TRBV3-1 (or the pseudogene TRBV3-2), with TRBD2 matching 13 bases. This CDR3 comprises 16 residues. V shed 4 bases, J shed 6 bases, and the junction held 6 bases outside the gene matches. The germline V gene has CDR1 LGHDT and CDR2 YNNKEL (reference sequence). CDR3 amino acids: CASSLLGTSGTNEQFF. CDR3 nucleotide sequence: TGTGCCAGCAGCCTTCTTGGGACTAGCGGGACCAATGAGCAGTTCTTC.

This chain uses TRBV19 with TRBJ1-1; no reliable D call. This CDR3 has 13 amino acids. Per the germline V gene, CDR1 is LNHDA and CDR2 is SQIVND (reference sequence). V dropped 7 bases and J dropped 3 bases, with 12 bases sitting between them. CDR3 sequence: CASKVSPDTEAFF. DNA for the CDR3: TGTGCCAGTAAAGTGTCCCCGGACACTGAAGCTTTCTTT.

The V call is TRBV30, the J call TRBJ2-7; 16 bases map to TRBD2. CDR3 length: 17 residues. The trim removed 3 bases at V and 2 bases at J, leaving 7 bases unmatched. Per germline, CDR1 GTSNPN and CDR2 SVGIG (reference sequence). The CDR3 here is CAWSGPGTSGRAYEQYF. The CDR3 region has the DNA TGTGCCTGGAGCGGCCCCGGGACTAGCGGGAGGGCCTACGAGCAGTACTTC.

The rearrangement joins TRBV6-5 to TRBJ2-7; 10 bases match TRBD1. The CDR3 has 14 residues. The germline V gene encodes CDR1 MNHEY and CDR2 SVGAGI. With 5 bases clipped from V and 3 bases from J, the junction kept 4 bases outside the gene matches. The CDR3 here is CASSLRDRGYEQYF. As DNA, the CDR3 is TGTGCCAGCAGTCTCCGGGACAGGGGCTACGAGCAGTACTTC.

The rearrangement links TRBV4-1 to TRBJ2-1; 13 nucleotides align to TRBD2. CDR1 is MGHRA, CDR2 YSYEKL, per germline. CDR3 length equals 15 residues. J was trimmed by 5 bases and V by 4 bases; bases with no gene match: 2. In nucleotides, the CDR3 is TGCGCCAGCAGCCCGGGACTAGCGGGAAACAATGAGCAGTTCTTC. Amino acids: CASSPGLAGNNEQFF.

The chain joins TRBV6-2 or TRBV6-3 to TRBJ1-5, with TRBD1 matching 11 bases. Per germline, CDR1 MNHEY and CDR2 SVGEGT. The CDR3 is made up of 15 amino acids. The V segment lost 2 bases and the J segment 6 bases; nucleotides outside the gene matches: 3. The CDR3 coding sequence is TGTGCCAGCAGTTACGGGACAGGGGGAGGTCAGCCCCAGCATTTT. Its protein is CASSYGTGGGQPQHF.

V usage is TRBV28 and J usage is TRBJ1-4, with TRBD1 matching over 9 bases. Germline V gene lookup returns CDR1 MDHEN and CDR2 SYDVKM. CDR3 size: 14 residues. J gave up 6 bases and V 5 bases, and 4 bases lay outside the gene matches. CDR3 nucleotides: TGTGCCAGCAGTATGGGACAGGGAGATGAAAAACTGTTTTTT. Amino acids: CASSMGQGDEKLFF.

This rearrangement joins TRBV30 to TRBJ1-5; 8 bases match TRBD1. V lost 1 base and J lost 5; bases outside the gene matches: 1. Germline V gene sequence: CDR1 GTSNPN, CDR2 SVGIG (reference sequence). This CDR3 spans 13 amino acids. CDR3 in amino acids: CAWSEQGDQPQHF. The DNA of the CDR3 is TGTGCCTGGAGTGAACAGGGGGATCAGCCCCAGCATTTT.

The chain has TRBV5-1 and TRBJ2-1, with 9 bases identical to TRBD2. In germline, CDR1 is SGHRS, CDR2 YFSETQ. With V trimmed by 3 bases and J by 8 bases, 12 bases remained unmatched. This CDR3 spans 16 amino acids. The CDR3 protein is CASSSVTSGESDEQFF. The DNA of the CDR3 is TGCGCCAGCAGCTCGGTGACTAGCGGAGAGAGCGATGAGCAGTTCTTC.

The chain joins TRBV5-4 to TRBJ2-5; 12 bases map to TRBD2. The V gene's germline CDR1 is SGHNT and CDR2 YYREEE (reference sequence). The CDR3 length is 15 residues. V was pared by 2 bases and J by 3 bases, with 2 bases of the junction left unmatched. The DNA for the CDR3 is TGTGCCAGCAGCTTAAGACTAGCGGGAGAAGAGACCCAGTACTTC. Translating gives CASSLRLAGEETQYF. Variable domain in full (rest from reference TRBV5-4 and TRBJ2-5): ETGVTQSPTHLIKTRGQQVTLRCSSQSGHNTVSWYQQALGQGPQFIFQYYREEENGRGNFPPRFSGLQFPNYSSELNVNALELDDSALYLCASSLRLAGEETQYFGPGTRLLVL.

The chain joins TRBV7-3 to TRBJ2-1, with D maybe TRBD2 (5 bases). The V end lost 1 base, the J end lost 4 bases, and 11 bases lay between the germline ends. This CDR3 comprises 15 residues. Germline-derived CDR1 and CDR2 are SGHTA and FQGTGA. The CDR3 spells CASSLSLAHYNEQFF. The CDR3 DNA follows: TGTGCCAGCAGCTTAAGTCTAGCACATTACAATGAGCAGTTCTTC.